This T cell receptor (beta chain) was identified during a study of blood T cell repertoires in COVID-19 (dated by TCRdb to 2020 to 2022). Regarding the research as a whole: Collaborator samples came from the United States, Italy and Spain and covered acute and convalescent phases of COVID-19. The material from the prospective study consisted of cDNA or gDNA derived from T cells, B-cell-depleted T cells, or PBMCs. Subjects who had been exposed to COVID-19, were actively infected with it, or had recovered from it provided the deeply sampled blood TCRbeta repertoires that made up the dataset. The repertoires were made available in a free public database intended to serve as a resource for research on the immune response to SARS-CoV-2. Samples came from the ongoing ImmuneRACE study (first 160 participants) plus 1,254 subjects from 6 global collaborators. The sample metadata nearly always contained a de-identified subject ID, COVID-19 status, age in years and sex. Where HLA class I and class II types were available, the types were taken from metadata supplied by the sample provider, not from assay-based typing. Broad study findings and their caveats: Clinical and demographic metadata were provided uncurated, with the amount varying by source and participant.

Notes on this clone: There is no known antigen for this receptor. Base qualities are not at hand, and no much larger clone is one base apart.

Collaborating institutions collected whole blood in K2EDTA tubes following their own protocols. Collaborator samples were shipped for TCRbeta analysis as frozen whole blood, isolated PBMCs, or DNA extracted from either sample type. V trim: 6 bases; J trim: 2 bases; unmatched bases: 2. Taken from the germline V gene (reference sequence), the CDR1 and CDR2 loops are MNHNY and SVGAGI. The cysteine opens and the phenylalanine closes a CDR3 of 13 amino acids. Only CDR3 DNA remains: 39 bases, in frame from the first base. The immunoSEQ Assay, a bias-controlled multiplex PCR, was used to amplify TCRbeta CDR3 regions from genomic DNA. In the paper's pipeline: The number of nucleated cells in each sample was estimated by amplification of reference gene primers within the assay. Sequence reads were collapsed and filtered to measure the absolute abundance of every unique TCRbeta CDR3 rearrangement. For each sample, productive Simpson clonality was calculated as the square root of Simpson's diversity index across productive rearrangements. TCRdb mirrors the immuneACCESS table, restricted to in-frame sequences. Some clones are absent from its copies; in checked studies, under half trace to an unresolved V gene, and the reason for the others is unknown. V, J and clone size derive from that table, while D and trimming were established from the DNA sequence. The sample contains more than 200,000 clones, 81% of them found a single time. 7.9% of the sample belongs to the ten largest clones.

The origin of this receptor is a woman aged 80 or older with acute or convalescent COVID-19. The rearrangement combines TRBV6-6 with TRBJ2-7, with 9 bases aligning to TRBD1. The source material was peripheral blood. The CDR3 sequence is CASRGQGPYEQYF. In nucleotides, the sequence is TGTGCCAGCAGAGGACAGGGGCCCTACGAGCAGTACTTC.